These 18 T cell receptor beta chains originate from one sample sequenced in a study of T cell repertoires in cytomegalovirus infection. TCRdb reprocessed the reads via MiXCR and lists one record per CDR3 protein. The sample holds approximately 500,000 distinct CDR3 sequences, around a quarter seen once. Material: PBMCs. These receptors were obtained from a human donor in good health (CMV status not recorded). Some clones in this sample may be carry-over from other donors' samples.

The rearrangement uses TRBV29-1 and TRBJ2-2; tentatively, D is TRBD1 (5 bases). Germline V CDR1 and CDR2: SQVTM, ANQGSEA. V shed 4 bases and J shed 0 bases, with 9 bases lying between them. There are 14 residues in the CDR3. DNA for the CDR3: TGCAGCGTTGCTCAGGGAACGAACACCGGGGAGCTGTTTTTT. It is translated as CSVAQGTNTGELFF.

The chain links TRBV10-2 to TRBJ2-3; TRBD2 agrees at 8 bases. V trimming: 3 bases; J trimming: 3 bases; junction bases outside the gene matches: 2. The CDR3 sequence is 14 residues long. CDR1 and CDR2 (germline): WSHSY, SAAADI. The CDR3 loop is CASSDSGETDTQYF. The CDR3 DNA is TGCGCCAGCAGTGATAGCGGGGAAACAGATACGCAGTATTTT.

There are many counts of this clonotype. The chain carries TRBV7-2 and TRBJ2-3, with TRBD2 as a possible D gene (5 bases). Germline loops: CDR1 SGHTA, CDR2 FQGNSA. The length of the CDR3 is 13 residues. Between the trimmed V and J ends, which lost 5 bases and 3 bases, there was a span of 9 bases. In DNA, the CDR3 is TGTGCCAGCAGCACGGGGTGGACAGATACGCAGTATTTT. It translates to CASSTGWTDTQYF.

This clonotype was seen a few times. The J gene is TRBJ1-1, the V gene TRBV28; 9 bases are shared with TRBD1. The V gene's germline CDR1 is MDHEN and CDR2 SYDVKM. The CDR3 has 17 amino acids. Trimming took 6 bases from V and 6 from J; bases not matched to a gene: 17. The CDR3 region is CASRFGPGTGTGPEAFF. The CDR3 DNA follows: TGTGCCAGCAGGTTTGGACCCGGGACAGGGACGGGTCCTGAAGCTTTCTTT.

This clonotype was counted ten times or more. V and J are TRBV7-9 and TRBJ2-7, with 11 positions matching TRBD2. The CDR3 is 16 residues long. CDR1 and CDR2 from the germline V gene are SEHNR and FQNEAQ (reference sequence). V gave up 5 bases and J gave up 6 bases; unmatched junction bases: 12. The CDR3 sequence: CASSAWPTSGTLEQYF. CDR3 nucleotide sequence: TGTGCCAGCAGCGCGTGGCCGACTAGCGGGACACTCGAGCAGTACTTC.

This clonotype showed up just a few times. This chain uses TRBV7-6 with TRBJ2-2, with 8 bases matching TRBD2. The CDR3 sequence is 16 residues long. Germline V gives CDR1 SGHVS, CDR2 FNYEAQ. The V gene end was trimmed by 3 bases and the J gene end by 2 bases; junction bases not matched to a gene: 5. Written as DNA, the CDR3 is TGTGCCAGCAGCTTCCTCGGACTAGCTAACACCGGGGAGCTGTTTTTT. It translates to CASSFLGLANTGELFF.

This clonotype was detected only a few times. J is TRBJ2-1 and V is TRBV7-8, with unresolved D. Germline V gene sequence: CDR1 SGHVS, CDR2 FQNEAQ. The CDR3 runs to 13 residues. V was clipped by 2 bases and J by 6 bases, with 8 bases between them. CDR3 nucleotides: TGTGCCAGCAGCTTACGAGCACGCAATGAGCAGTTCTTC. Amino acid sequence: CASSLRARNEQFF.

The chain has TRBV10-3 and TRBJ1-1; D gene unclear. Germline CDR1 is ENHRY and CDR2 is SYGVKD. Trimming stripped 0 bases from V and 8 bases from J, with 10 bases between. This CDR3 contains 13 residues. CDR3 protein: CAISESGFFEAFF. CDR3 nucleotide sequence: TGTGCCATCAGTGAGTCCGGGTTTTTCGAAGCTTTCTTT.

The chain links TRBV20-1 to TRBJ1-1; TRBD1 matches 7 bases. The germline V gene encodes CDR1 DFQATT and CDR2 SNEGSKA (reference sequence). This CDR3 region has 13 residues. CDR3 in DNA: TGCAGCATCAAGGGGGCCATTCGGAATGAAGCTTTCTTT. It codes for CSIKGAIRNEAFF.

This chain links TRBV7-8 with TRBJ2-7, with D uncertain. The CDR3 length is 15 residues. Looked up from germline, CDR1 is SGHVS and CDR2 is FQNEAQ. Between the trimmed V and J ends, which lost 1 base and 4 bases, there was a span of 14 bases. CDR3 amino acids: CASSLGFGRPYEQYF. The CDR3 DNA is TGTGCCAGCAGCTTAGGGTTTGGGCGCCCGTACGAGCAGTACTTC.

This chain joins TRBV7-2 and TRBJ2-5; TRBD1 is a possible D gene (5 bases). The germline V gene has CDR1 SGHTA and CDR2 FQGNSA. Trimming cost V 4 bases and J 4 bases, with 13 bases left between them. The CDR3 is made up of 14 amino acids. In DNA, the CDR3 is TGTGCCAGCAGCTCTCAGGCTAGGGGAGAGACCCAGTACTTC. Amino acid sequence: CASSSQARGETQYF.

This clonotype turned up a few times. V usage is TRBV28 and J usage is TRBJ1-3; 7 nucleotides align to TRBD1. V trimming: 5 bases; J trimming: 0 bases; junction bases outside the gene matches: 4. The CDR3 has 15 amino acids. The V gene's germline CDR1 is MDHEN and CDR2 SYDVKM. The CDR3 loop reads CASSGQDNSGNTIYF. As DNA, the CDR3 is TGTGCCAGCAGTGGACAGGATAACTCTGGAAACACCATATATTTT.

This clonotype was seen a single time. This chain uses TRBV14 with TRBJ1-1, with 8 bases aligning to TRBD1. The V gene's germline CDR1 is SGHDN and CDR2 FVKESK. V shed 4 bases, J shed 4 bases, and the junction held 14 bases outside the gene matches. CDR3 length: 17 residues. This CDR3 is CASSPSVGQGEITEAFF. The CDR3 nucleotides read TGTGCCAGCAGCCCGTCGGTAGGACAGGGTGAAATCACTGAAGCTTTCTTT.

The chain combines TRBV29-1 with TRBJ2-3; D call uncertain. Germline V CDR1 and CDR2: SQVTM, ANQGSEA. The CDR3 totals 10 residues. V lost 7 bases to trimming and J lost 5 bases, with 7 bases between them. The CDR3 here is CSGRVDTQYF. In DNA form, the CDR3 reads TGCAGCGGACGGGTAGATACGCAGTATTTT.

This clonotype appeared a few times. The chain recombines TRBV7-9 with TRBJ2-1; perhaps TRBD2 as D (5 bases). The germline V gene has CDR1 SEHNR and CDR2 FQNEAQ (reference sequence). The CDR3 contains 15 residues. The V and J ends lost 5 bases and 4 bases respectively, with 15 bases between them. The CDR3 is CASSPLGLIYNEQFF. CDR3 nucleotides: TGTGCCAGCAGCCCCCTCGGACTGATATACAATGAGCAGTTCTTC.

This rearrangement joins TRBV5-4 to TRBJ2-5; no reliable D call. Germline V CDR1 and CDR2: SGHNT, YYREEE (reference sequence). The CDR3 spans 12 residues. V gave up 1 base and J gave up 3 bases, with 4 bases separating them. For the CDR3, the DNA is TGTGCCAGCAGCTTGAACAAAGAGACCCAGTACTTC. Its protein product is CASSLNKETQYF. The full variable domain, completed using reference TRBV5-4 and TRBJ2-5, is ETGVTQSPTHLIKTRGQQVTLRCSSQSGHNTVSWYQQALGQGPQFIFQYYREEENGRGNFPPRFSGLQFPNYSSELNVNALELDDSALYLCASSLNKETQYFGPGTRLLVL.

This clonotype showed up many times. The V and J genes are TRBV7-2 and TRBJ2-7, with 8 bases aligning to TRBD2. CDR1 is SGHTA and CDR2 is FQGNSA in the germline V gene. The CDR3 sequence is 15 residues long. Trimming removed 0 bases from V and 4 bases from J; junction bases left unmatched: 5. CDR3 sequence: CASSLAQAGAYEQYF. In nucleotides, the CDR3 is TGTGCCAGCAGCTTAGCGCAAGCGGGAGCATACGAGCAGTACTTC.

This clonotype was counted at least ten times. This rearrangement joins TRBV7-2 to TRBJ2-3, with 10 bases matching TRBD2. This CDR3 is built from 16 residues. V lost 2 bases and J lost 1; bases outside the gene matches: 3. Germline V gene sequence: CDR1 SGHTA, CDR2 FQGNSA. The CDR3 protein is CASSLSLAGGTDTQYF. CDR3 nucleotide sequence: TGTGCCAGCAGCTTATCTCTAGCGGGAGGCACAGATACGCAGTATTTT.